This T cell receptor (beta chain) emerged from a study of blood T cell repertoires in COVID-19. Turning to the study itself: COVID-19 samples, acute and convalescent, were from the United States, Italy and Spain. T cells, B-cell-depleted T cells, or PBMCs provided the cDNA or gDNA that served as material.

The germline CDR1 and CDR2 sequences are ENHRY and SYGVKD. The CDR3 is made up of 13 amino acids. Trimming shortened V by 7 bases and J by 0 bases, and 7 bases separated the two germline ends. In the study's own analysis: By means of reference gene primer amplification, nucleated cell counts were estimated. This table comes from immunoSEQ multiplex PCR, and its TCRdb copy is limited to in-frame clones, with some not included. The DNA gave D and trimming, while V, J and clone size come from that table. The table includes more than 150,000 clones, under 85% detected once. The rearrangement joins TRBV10-3 to TRBJ1-3; D is unresolved. Sequences were obtained from peripheral blood. This receptor was obtained from an older man who had recovered from COVID-19. The CDR3 bases are TGTGCCATCACCGGAGGCTCTGGAAACACCATATATTTT. Translated, it gives CAITGGSGNTIYF.